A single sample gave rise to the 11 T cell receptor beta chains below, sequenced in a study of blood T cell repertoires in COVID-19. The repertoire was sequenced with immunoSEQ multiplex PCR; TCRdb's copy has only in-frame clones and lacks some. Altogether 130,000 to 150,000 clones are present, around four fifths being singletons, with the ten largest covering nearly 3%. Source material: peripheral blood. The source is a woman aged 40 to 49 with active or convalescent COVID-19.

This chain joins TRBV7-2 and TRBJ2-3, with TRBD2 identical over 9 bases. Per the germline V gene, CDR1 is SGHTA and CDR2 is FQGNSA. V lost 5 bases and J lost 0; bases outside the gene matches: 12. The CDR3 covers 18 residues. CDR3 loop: CASSLSSSGGSSTDTQYF. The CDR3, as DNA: TGTGCCAGCAGCCTTTCTAGTAGCGGGGGATCTAGCACAGATACGCAGTATTTT.

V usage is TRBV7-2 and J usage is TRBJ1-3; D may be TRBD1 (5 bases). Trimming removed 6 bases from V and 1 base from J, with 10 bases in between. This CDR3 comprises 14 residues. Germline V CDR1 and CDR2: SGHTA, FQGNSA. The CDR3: CASRADRSGNTIYF. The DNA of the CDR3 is TGTGCCAGCAGGGCAGACAGATCTGGAAACACCATATATTTT.

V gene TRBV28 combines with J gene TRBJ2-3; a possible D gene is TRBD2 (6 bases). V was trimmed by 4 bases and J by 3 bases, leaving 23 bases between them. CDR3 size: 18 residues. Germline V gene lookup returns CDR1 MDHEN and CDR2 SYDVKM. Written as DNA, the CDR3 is TGTGCCAGCAGTTCGCAGACCGGGGGACGCCGACGGACAGATACGCAGTATTTT. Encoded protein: CASSSQTGGRRRTDTQYF.

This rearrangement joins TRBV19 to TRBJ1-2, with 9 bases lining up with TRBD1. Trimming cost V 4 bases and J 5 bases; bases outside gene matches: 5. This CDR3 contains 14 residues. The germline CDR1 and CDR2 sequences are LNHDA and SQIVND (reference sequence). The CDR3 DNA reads TGTGCCAGTAGTACGGACAGGGGACTATATGGCTACACCTTC. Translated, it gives CASSTDRGLYGYTF. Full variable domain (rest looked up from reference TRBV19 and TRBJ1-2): DGGITQSPKYLFRKEGQNVTLSCEQNLNHDAMYWYRQDPGQGLRLIYYSQIVNDFQKGDIAEGYSVSREKKESFPLTVTSAQKNPTAFYLCASSTDRGLYGYTFGSGTRLTVV.

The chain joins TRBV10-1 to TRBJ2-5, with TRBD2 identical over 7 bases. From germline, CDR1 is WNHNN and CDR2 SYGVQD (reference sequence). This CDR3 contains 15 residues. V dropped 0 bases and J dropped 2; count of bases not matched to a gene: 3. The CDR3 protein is CASSESRGGQETQYF. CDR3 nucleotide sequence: TGCGCCAGCAGTGAGTCGAGGGGAGGGCAAGAGACCCAGTACTTC.

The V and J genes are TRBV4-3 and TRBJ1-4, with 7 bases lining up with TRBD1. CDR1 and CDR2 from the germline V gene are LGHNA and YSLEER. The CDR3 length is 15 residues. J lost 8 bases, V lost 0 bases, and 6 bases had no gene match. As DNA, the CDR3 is TGCGCCAGCAGCCAAGATCAGGGGGTTGGAGAAAAACTGTTTTTT. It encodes CASSQDQGVGEKLFF.

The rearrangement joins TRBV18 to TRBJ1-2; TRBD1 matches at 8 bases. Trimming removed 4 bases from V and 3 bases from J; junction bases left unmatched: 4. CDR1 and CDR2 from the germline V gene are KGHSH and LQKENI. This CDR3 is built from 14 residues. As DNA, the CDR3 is TGTGCCAGCTCACTCCAGGACAGGGACTATGGCTACACCTTC. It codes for CASSLQDRDYGYTF. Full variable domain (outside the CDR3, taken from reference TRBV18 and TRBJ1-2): NAGVMQNPRHLVRRRGQEARLRCSPMKGHSHVYWYRQLPEEGLKFMVYLQKENIIDESGMPKERFSAEFPKEGPSILRIQQVVRGDSAAYFCASSLQDRDYGYTFGSGTRLTVV.

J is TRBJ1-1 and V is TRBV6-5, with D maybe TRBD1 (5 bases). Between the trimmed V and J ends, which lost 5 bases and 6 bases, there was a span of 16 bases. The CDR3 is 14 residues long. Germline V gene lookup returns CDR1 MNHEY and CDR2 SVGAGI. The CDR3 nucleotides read TGTGCCAGCAGTCCCTGGGGGGATAACGCTGAAGCTTTCTTT. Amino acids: CASSPWGDNAEAFF.

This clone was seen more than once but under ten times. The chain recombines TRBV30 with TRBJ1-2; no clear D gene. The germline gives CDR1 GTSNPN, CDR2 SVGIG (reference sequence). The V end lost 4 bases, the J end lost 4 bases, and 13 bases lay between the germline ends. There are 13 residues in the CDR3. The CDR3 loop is CAWTSGRFYGYTF. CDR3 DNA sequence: TGTGCCTGGACAAGTGGGCGCTTCTATGGCTACACCTTC.

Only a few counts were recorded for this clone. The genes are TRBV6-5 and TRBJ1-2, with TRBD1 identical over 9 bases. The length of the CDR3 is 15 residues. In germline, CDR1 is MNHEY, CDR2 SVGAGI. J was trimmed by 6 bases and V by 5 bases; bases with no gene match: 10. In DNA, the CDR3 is TGTGCCAGCAGTCCCCTCCTACAGGGGGCAGATGGCTACACCTTC. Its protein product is CASSPLLQGADGYTF.

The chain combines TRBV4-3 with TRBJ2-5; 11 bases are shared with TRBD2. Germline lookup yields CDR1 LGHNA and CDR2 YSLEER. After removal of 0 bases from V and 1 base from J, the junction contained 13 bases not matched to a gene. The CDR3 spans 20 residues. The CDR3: CASSQDPPTSGISSQETQYF. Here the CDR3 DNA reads TGCGCCAGCAGCCAAGATCCTCCGACTAGCGGGATATCCAGCCAAGAGACCCAGTACTTC.